A single sample is the source of the 26 T cell receptor beta chains below, sequenced in a study of cytomegalovirus exposure and HLA in healthy donors. In the PCR, 60 Vbeta and 13 Jbeta primers were used. Method: immunoSEQ multiplex PCR; TCRdb's copy keeps in-frame clones and lacks some. The data hold around 200,000 clones, with more than 65% observed a single time. The sequencing sample was made of PBMCs. The receptor set was obtained from a middle-aged man in good health and CMV-seronegative.

J is TRBJ2-3 and V is TRBV9; possibly TRBD2 for D (5 bases). The CDR3 sequence is 15 residues long. The V gene's germline CDR1 is SGDLS and CDR2 YYNGEE. V was clipped by 0 bases and J by 6 bases, with 14 bases between them. CDR3 residues: CASSVADWGVDTQYF. In nucleotides, the CDR3 is TGTGCCAGCAGCGTAGCGGATTGGGGAGTTGATACGCAGTATTTT.

The V and J genes are TRBV7-9 and TRBJ1-2, with a weak D call TRBD1 (6 bases). Trimming removed 5 bases at V and 6 bases at J, with 16 bases between. Germline V gives CDR1 SEHNR, CDR2 FQNEAQ (reference sequence). This CDR3 comprises 14 residues. In DNA form, the CDR3 reads TGTGCCAGCAGCGCAATCACAGGGTCGGATGGCTACACCTTC. Protein: CASSAITGSDGYTF.

The chain links TRBV30 to TRBJ1-2; D uncertain. V was shortened by 2 bases and J by 8 bases, with 12 bases between the two germline ends. CDR3 length: 12 residues. Germline V lookup: CDR1 GTSNPN, CDR2 SVGIG (reference sequence). The CDR3 is CAWSSSPGGYTF. The CDR3 DNA reads TGTGCCTGGAGTTCCTCCCCGGGGGGCTACACCTTC.

In DNA, the CDR3 is TGTGCCACCAGCAGAGATCGTAAGACATTGAACACTGAAGCTTTCTTT. Translated, it gives CATSRDRKTLNTEAFF. The chain combines TRBV15 with TRBJ1-1; unclear D gene. This CDR3 has 16 residues. In germline, CDR1 is LNHNV, CDR2 YYDKDF (reference sequence). V was trimmed by 0 bases and J by 0 bases, leaving 11 bases between them.

This clone was detected once. The chain carries TRBV4-2 and TRBJ2-5; 7 nucleotides align to TRBD2. CDR3 size: 13 residues. V dropped 0 bases and J dropped 11; count of bases not matched to a gene: 6. Germline CDR1 reads LGHNA; CDR2 reads YNFKEQ. CDR3 sequence: CASSQDKGREQYF. The CDR3 DNA reads as TGTGCCAGCAGCCAAGATAAGGGGAGGGAGCAGTACTTC.

V is TRBV10-2 and J is TRBJ1-1; 9 bases align to TRBD1. The CDR3 has 16 residues. CDR1 and CDR2 from the germline V gene are WSHSY and SAAADI. J gave up 11 bases and V 4 bases, and 17 bases lay outside the gene matches. The CDR3 sequence is CASSGGSTGGGEGAFF. In DNA form, the CDR3 reads TGCGCCAGCAGTGGAGGGTCCACAGGGGGCGGGGAGGGGGCTTTCTTT.

A remark on this clone: Other DNA sequences in the same sample also yield this CDR3. The rearrangement links TRBV7-2 to TRBJ1-2; D is unclear. V shed 5 bases and J shed 4 bases, with 8 bases lying between them. The CDR3 sequence is 12 residues long. Germline lookup yields CDR1 SGHTA and CDR2 FQGNSA. CDR3 amino acids: CASSPGLYGYTF. The CDR3 nucleotides read TGTGCCAGCAGCCCCGGACTCTATGGCTACACCTTC.

V and J are TRBV2 and TRBJ1-1; D is unresolved. The CDR3 spans 11 residues. CDR1 and CDR2 from the germline V gene are SNHLY and FYNNEI. Trimming removed 7 bases from V and 5 bases from J, with 8 bases in between. Here the CDR3 reads CASTGVTEAFF. The CDR3 DNA is TGTGCCAGCACGGGAGTTACTGAAGCTTTCTTT.

The V gene is TRBV19, the J gene TRBJ2-5; 14 nucleotides line up with TRBD2. The CDR3 runs 16 residues. Unmatched junction bases numbered 10, after V lost 11 bases and J lost 2 bases. Germline loops: CDR1 LNHDA, CDR2 SQIVND (reference sequence). The CDR3 sequence is CAGTGTSGGLQETQYF. CDR3 bases: TGTGCCGGTACGGGGACTAGCGGGGGTCTTCAAGAGACCCAGTACTTC.

This rearrangement joins TRBV25-1 to TRBJ1-1, with 7 positions matching TRBD1. This CDR3 is 16 amino acids long. Trimming cost V 6 bases and J 2 bases; bases outside gene matches: 12. Germline V gene sequence: CDR1 MGHDK, CDR2 SYGVNS. CDR3 bases: TGTGCCAGCAGGGAGGGACAGCTCATAGGTAACACTGAAGCTTTCTTT. Amino acid sequence: CASREGQLIGNTEAFF.

The chain employs TRBV5-1 and TRBJ2-5, with a tentative D call TRBD1 (6 bases). The CDR3 loop spans 12 amino acids. Trimming removed 6 bases at V and 5 bases at J, with 11 bases between. Germline CDR1 and CDR2: SGHRS and YFSETQ. Here the CDR3 DNA reads TGCGCCAGCACAGGGGACGTGGAGACCCAGTACTTC. Translated: CASTGDVETQYF.

This clone was detected a few times. The chain joins TRBV27 to TRBJ1-5, with 7 bases fitting TRBD1. The CDR3 runs to 13 residues. Trimming cost V 6 bases and J 4 bases; bases outside gene matches: 3. Looked up from germline, CDR1 is MNHEY and CDR2 is SMNVEV (reference sequence). CDR3 amino acids: CASRGQTNQPQHF. The CDR3 DNA reads TGTGCCAGCAGGGGACAGACGAATCAGCCCCAGCATTTT.

The chain uses TRBV16 and TRBJ1-1; 7 bases map to TRBD1. This CDR3 contains 13 residues. Germline CDR1 KGHSY, CDR2 FQNENV. V lost 5 bases, J lost 4 bases, and 4 bases stayed unmatched. CDR3 nucleotide sequence: TGTGCCAGCAGCTTCCGACAGGGCACTGAAGCTTTCTTT. This codes for CASSFRQGTEAFF.

V gene TRBV6-5 combines with J gene TRBJ1-4; TRBD1 is a possible D gene (6 bases). The CDR3 is 15 residues long. V lost 4 bases and J lost 8, with 17 bases in between. From germline, CDR1 is MNHEY and CDR2 SVGAGI. The CDR3 here is CASSSGQSLGEKLFF. CDR3 nucleotide sequence: TGTGCCAGCAGTTCCGGACAGAGCCTTGGGGAAAAACTGTTTTTT.

The chain couples TRBV4-3 to TRBJ2-3; 8 bases are a match to TRBD2. CDR1 and CDR2 from the germline V gene are LGHNA and YSLEER. The CDR3 sequence is 19 residues long. Trimming cost V 0 bases and J 0 bases; bases outside gene matches: 11. CDR3 in DNA: TGCGCCAGCAGCCAAGATCATAGCGGGGCGCAATTAAGCACAGATACGCAGTATTTT. Translated: CASSQDHSGAQLSTDTQYF.

The gene calls are TRBV6-5 and TRBJ1-5; unclear D gene. V was pared by 6 bases and J by 3 bases, with 15 bases between. Germline V gene lookup returns CDR1 MNHEY and CDR2 SVGAGI. The CDR3 totals 15 residues. The CDR3 is CASSQSRGSNQPQHF. In DNA, the CDR3 is TGTGCCAGCAGCCAAAGCCGGGGATCCAATCAGCCCCAGCATTTT.

The chain joins TRBV11-1 to TRBJ2-3; 13 bases line up with TRBD2. CDR3 size: 18 residues. In germline, CDR1 is SGHAT, CDR2 FQDESV (reference sequence). V gave up 0 bases and J gave up 4 bases; unmatched junction bases: 7. CDR3 in DNA: TGTGCCAGCAGCTTAGCGGCACTAGCGGGGGGGCTCGCAGATACGCAGTATTTT. Its protein product is CASSLAALAGGLADTQYF.

The chain joins TRBV7-2 to TRBJ1-1; TRBD1 matches at 7 bases. This CDR3 comprises 13 residues. In germline, CDR1 is SGHTA, CDR2 FQGNSA. V was pared by 7 bases and J by 6 bases, with 8 bases of the junction left unmatched. This CDR3 reads CASTQTGFAEAFF. In DNA form, the CDR3 reads TGTGCCAGCACCCAGACAGGGTTCGCTGAAGCTTTCTTT.

This chain connects TRBV6-5 to TRBJ2-3, with TRBD2 as a possible D gene (7 bases). There are 15 residues in the CDR3. Germline values: CDR1 MNHEY, CDR2 SVGAGI. Trimming cost V 8 bases and J 2 bases, with 17 bases left between them. CDR3 sequence: CASCLGGRVTDTQYF. CDR3 sequence (DNA): TGTGCCAGCTGCTTGGGGGGGCGGGTCACAGATACGCAGTATTTT.

The chain joins TRBV7-9 to TRBJ2-1; 7 nucleotides agree with TRBD1. J lost 7 bases, V lost 1 base, and 7 bases had no gene match. Germline-derived CDR1 and CDR2 are SEHNR and FQNEAQ (reference sequence). The CDR3 is 15 residues long. The CDR3 spells CASSLDLDRRNEQFF. CDR3 DNA: TGTGCCAGCAGCTTAGACCTGGACAGGAGGAATGAGCAGTTCTTC. The variable domain in full, completed from reference TRBV7-9 and TRBJ2-1, reads DTGVSQNPRHKITKRGQNVTFRCDPISEHNRLYWYRQTLGQGPEFLTYFQNEAQLEKSRLLSDRFSAERPKGSFSTLEIQRTEQGDSAMYLCASSLDLDRRNEQFFGPGTRLTVL.

The chain carries TRBV7-2 and TRBJ2-1; D not certain. V lost 5 bases and J lost 5, with 7 bases in between. The CDR3 contains 12 residues. The germline V gene encodes CDR1 SGHTA and CDR2 FQGNSA. The CDR3 DNA sequence: TGTGCCAGCAGCCACGCGAACAATGAGCAGTTCTTC. Protein product: CASSHANNEQFF.

V gene TRBV2 combines with J gene TRBJ2-5, with D perhaps matching TRBD1 (5 bases). Looked up from germline, CDR1 is SNHLY and CDR2 is FYNNEI. The V gene lost 7 bases and the J gene lost 4 bases, with 16 bases spanning the gap. The CDR3 spans 14 residues. The CDR3: CASIRDGRAETQYF. The CDR3 DNA reads as TGTGCCAGCATAAGAGATGGCAGGGCAGAGACCCAGTACTTC.

In the case of this clone: Germline is not matched at one junction end, which may reflect a read error. The genes are TRBV7-9 and TRBJ1-6; possibly TRBD1 for D (6 bases). The CDR3 length is 16 residues. The germline gives CDR1 SEHNR, CDR2 FQNEAQ (reference sequence). This chain's CDR3 is CSSSSAGTKTNSPLHF. CDR3 nucleotides: TGTTCCAGCAGCTCGGCCGGGACAAAAACAAATTCACCCCTCCACTTT.

The chain joins TRBV5-6 to TRBJ1-2, with D perhaps TRBD1 (6 bases). CDR3 length: 14 amino acids. V was trimmed by 4 bases and J by 4 bases, leaving 14 bases between them. Germline CDR1 is SGHDT and CDR2 is YYEEEE. CDR3 protein: CASSRQAGSYGYTF. The CDR3 coding sequence is TGTGCCAGCAGCCGACAGGCCGGTAGCTATGGCTACACCTTC.

J is TRBJ1-5 and V is TRBV6-5, with 7 bases fitting TRBD1. Germline-derived CDR1 and CDR2 are MNHEY and SVGAGI. Trimming removed 6 bases from V and 0 bases from J; junction bases left unmatched: 5. CDR3 size: 15 residues. Here the CDR3 DNA reads TGTGCCAGCAGCCCCGGGACAGTTAGCAATCAGCCCCAGCATTTT. The encoded protein is CASSPGTVSNQPQHF.

The CDR3 bases are TGTGCCAGCAGCCCCTTCGGGCGGGGGCAAGAGACCCAGTACTTC. This gives the protein CASSPFGRGQETQYF. The chain links TRBV11-2 to TRBJ2-5; the match to TRBD2 covers 7 bases. CDR1 is SGHAT and CDR2 is FQNNGV in the germline V gene. This CDR3 is 15 amino acids long. Trimming cost V 5 bases and J 2 bases; bases outside gene matches: 8.